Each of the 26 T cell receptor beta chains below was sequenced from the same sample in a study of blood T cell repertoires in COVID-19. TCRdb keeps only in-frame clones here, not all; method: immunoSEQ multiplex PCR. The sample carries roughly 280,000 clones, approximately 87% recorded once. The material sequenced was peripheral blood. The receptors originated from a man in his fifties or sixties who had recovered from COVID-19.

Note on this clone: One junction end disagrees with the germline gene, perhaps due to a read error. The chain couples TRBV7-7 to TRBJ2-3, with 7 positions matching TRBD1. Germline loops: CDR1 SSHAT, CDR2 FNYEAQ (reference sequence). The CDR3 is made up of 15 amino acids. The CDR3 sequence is CASSLWTGPTDTQYF. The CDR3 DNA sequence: TGTGCTAGCAGCTTATGGACAGGCCCAACAGATACGCAGTATTTT.

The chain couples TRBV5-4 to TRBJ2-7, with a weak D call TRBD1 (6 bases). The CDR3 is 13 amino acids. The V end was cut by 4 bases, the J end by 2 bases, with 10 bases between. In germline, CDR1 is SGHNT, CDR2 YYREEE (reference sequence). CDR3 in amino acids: CASSLTGAYEQYF. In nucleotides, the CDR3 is TGTGCCAGCAGCCTGACAGGCGCCTACGAGCAGTACTTC.

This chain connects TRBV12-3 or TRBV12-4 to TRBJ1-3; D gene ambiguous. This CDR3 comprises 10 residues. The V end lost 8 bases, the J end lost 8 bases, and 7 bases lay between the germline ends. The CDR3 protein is CASGSYTIYF. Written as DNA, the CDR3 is TGTGCCAGCGGCTCGTACACCATATATTTT.

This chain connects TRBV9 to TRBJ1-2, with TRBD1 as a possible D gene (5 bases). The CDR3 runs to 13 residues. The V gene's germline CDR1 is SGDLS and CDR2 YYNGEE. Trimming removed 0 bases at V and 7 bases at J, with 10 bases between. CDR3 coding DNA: TGTGCCAGCAGCGTAGATGTAGGGGTTGGCTACACCTTC. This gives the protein CASSVDVGVGYTF.

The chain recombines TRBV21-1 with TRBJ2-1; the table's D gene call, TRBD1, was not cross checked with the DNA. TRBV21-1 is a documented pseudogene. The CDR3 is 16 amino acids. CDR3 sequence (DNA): TGTGCCAGCAGCAAAACCCCGAGGGACAGGGAACATGAGCAGTTCTTC. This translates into CASSKTPRDREHEQFF.

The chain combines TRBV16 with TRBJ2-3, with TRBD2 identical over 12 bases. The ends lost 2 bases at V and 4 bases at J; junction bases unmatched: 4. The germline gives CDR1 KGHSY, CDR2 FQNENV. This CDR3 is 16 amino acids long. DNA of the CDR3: TGTGCCAGCAGCCAACCGACTAGCGGGAGATCAGATACGCAGTATTTT. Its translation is CASSQPTSGRSDTQYF. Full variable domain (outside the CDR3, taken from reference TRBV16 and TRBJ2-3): GEEVAQTPKHLVRGEGQKAKLYCAPIKGHSYVFWYQQVLKNEFKFLISFQNENVFDETGMPKERFSAKCLPNSPCSLEIQATKLEDSAVYFCASSQPTSGRSDTQYFGPGTRLTVL.

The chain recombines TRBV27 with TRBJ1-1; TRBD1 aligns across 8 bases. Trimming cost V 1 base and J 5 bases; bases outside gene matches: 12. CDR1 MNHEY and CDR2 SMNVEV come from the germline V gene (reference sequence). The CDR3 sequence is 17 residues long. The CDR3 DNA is TGTGCCAGCAGTTTATTCACCCGGACAGGGAAGAATACTGAAGCTTTCTTT. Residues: CASSLFTRTGKNTEAFF.

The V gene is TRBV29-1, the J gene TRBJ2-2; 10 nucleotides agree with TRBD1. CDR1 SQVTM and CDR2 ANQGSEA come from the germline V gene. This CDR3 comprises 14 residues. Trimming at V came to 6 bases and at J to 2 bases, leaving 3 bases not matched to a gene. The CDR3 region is CSVRQGANTGELFF. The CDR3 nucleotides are TGCAGCGTGCGACAGGGGGCCAACACCGGGGAGCTGTTTTTT.

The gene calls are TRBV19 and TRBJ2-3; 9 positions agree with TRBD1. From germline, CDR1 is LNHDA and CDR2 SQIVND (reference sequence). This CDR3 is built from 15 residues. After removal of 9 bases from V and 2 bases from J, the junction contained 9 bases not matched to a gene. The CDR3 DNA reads TGTGCCAGCAAGTGGAGGGACAGGGTCACAGATACGCAGTATTTT. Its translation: CASKWRDRVTDTQYF.

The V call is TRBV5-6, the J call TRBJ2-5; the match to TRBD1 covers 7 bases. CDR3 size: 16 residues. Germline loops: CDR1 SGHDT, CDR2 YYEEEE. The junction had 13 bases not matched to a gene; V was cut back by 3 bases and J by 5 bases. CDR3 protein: CASSSQGNGIWETQYF. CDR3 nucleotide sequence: TGTGCCAGCAGCTCACAGGGGAACGGCATTTGGGAGACCCAGTACTTC. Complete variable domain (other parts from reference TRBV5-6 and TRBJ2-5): DAGVTQSPTHLIKTRGQQVTLRCSPKSGHDTVSWYQQALGQGPQFIFQYYEEEERQRGNFPDRFSGHQFPNYSSELNVNALLLGDSALYLCASSSQGNGIWETQYFGPGTRLLVL.

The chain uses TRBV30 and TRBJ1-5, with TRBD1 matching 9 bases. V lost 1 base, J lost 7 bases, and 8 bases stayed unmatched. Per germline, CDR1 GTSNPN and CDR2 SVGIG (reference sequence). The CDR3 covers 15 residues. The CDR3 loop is CAWSAIQGARQPQHF. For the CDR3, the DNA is TGTGCCTGGAGTGCCATACAGGGGGCCCGGCAGCCCCAGCATTTT.

The CDR3 is CASSQGQGRNTEAFF. The CDR3 region has the DNA TGTGCCAGCAGCCAGGGACAGGGCAGGAACACTGAAGCTTTCTTT. J is TRBJ1-1 and V is TRBV14; the match to TRBD1 covers 9 bases. J lost 1 base, V lost 3 bases, and 3 bases had no gene match. CDR1 and CDR2 from the germline V gene are SGHDN and FVKESK. This CDR3 region has 15 residues.

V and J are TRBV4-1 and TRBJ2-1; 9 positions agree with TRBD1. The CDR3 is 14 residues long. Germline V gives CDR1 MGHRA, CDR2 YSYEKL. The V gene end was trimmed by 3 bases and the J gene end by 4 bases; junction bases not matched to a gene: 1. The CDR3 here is CASSQTGGYNEQFF. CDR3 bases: TGCGCCAGCAGCCAGACAGGGGGATACAATGAGCAGTTCTTC.

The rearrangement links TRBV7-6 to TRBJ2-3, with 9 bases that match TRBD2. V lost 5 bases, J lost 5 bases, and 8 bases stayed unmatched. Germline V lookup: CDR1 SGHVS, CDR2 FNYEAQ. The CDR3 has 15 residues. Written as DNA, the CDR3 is TGTGCCAGCAGCACCTCTAGCGGGGCCGTAGATACGCAGTATTTT. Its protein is CASSTSSGAVDTQYF. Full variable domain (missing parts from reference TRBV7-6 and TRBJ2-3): GAGVSQSPRYKVTKRGQDVALRCDPISGHVSLYWYRQALGQGPEFLTYFNYEAQQDKSGLPNDRFSAERPEGSISTLTIQRTEQRDSAMYRCASSTSSGAVDTQYFGPGTRLTVL.

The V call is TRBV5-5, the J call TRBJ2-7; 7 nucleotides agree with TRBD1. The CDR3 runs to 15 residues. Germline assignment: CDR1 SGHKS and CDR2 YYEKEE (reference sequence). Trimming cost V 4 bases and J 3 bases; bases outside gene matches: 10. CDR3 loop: CASSRQGESYYEQYF. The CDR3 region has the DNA TGTGCCAGCAGCCGTCAGGGGGAAAGCTACTACGAGCAGTACTTC.

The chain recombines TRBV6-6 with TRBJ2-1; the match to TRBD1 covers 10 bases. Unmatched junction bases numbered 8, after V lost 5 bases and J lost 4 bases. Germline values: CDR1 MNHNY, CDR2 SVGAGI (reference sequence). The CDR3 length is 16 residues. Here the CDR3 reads CASSPLDRGAYNEQFF. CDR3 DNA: TGTGCCAGCAGTCCCCTGGACAGGGGGGCGTACAATGAGCAGTTCTTC.

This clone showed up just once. The CDR3 here is CASSATVLANTGELFF. In DNA form, the CDR3 reads TGTGCCAGCAGTGCGACAGTGCTCGCGAACACCGGGGAGCTGTTTTTT. The chain has TRBV6-1 and TRBJ2-2, with a weak D call TRBD1 (5 bases). CDR1 and CDR2 from the germline V gene are MNHNS and SASEGT. The CDR3 has 16 amino acids. The V end was cut by 4 bases, the J end by 0 bases, with 12 bases between.

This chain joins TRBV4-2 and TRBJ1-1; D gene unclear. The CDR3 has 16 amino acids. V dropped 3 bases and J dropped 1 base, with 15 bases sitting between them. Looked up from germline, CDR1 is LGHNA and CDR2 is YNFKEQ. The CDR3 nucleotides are TGTGCCAGCAGCCACACTCAAGGACTGGGGAACACTGAAGCTTTCTTT. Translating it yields CASSHTQGLGNTEAFF.

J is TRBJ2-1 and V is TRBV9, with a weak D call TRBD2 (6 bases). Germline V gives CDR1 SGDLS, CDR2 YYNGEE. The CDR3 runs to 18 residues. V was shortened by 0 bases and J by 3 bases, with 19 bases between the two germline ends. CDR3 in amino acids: CASSVGASGGKLYNEQFF. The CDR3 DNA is TGTGCCAGCAGCGTAGGAGCCTCTGGGGGGAAGCTCTACAATGAGCAGTTCTTC.

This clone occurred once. The CDR3 region has the DNA TGTGCCAGCAGCTTGGTTCTAGCGGGGGCAGGGGATACGCAGTATTTT. Protein sequence: CASSLVLAGAGDTQYF. This chain joins TRBV5-5 and TRBJ2-3; 10 bases match TRBD2. This CDR3 has 16 amino acids. The germline V gene encodes CDR1 SGHKS and CDR2 YYEKEE (reference sequence). The junction had 7 bases not matched to a gene; V was cut back by 0 bases and J by 6 bases.

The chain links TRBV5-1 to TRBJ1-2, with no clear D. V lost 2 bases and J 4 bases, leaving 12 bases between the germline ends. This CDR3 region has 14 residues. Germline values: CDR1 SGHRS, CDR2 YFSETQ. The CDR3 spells CASSFPGEVYGYTF. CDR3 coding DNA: TGCGCCAGCAGCTTTCCCGGGGAGGTCTATGGCTACACCTTC.

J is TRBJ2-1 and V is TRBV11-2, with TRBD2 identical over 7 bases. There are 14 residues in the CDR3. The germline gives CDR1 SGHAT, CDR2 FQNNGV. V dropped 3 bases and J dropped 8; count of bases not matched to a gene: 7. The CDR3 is CASSLRGTTDEQFF. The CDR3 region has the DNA TGTGCCAGCAGCTTGCGGGGGACTACAGATGAGCAGTTCTTC.

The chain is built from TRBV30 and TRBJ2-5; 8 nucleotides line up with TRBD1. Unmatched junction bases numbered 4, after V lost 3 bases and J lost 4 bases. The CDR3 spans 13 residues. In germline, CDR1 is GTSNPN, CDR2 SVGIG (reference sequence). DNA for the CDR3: TGTGCCTGGAGAGTGACAGGGGCAGAGACCCAGTACTTC. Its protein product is CAWRVTGAETQYF. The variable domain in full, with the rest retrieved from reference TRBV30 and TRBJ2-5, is SQTIHQWPATLVQPVGSPLSLECTVEGTSNPNLYWYRQAAGRGLQLLFYSVGIGQISSEVPQNLSASRPQDRQFILSSKKLLLSDSGFYLCAWRVTGAETQYFGPGTRLLVL.

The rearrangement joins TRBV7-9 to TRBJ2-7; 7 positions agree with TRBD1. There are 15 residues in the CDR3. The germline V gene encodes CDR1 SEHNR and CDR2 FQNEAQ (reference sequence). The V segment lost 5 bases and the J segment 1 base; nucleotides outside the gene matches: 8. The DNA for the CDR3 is TGTGCCAGCAGCCCCCCCTTGGACAGGTCCTACGAGCAGTACTTC. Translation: CASSPPLDRSYEQYF.

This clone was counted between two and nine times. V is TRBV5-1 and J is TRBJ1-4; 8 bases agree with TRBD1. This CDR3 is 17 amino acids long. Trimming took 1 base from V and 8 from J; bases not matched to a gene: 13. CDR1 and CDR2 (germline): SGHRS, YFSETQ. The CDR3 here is CASSLFSRQGRVEKLFF. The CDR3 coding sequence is TGCGCCAGCAGCTTGTTTTCCCGACAGGGGAGGGTAGAAAAACTGTTTTTT.

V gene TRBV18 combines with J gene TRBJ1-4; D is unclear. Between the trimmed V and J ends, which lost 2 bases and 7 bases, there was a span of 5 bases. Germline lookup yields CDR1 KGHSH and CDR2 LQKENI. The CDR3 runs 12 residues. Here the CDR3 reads CASSPNSEKLFF. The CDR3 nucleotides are TGTGCCAGCTCACCAAACAGTGAAAAACTGTTTTTT.